This T cell receptor beta chain was captured in a study of blood T cell repertoires in COVID-19 (dated by TCRdb to the early 2020s). Study-level background: The collaborator samples originated in the United States, Italy and Spain and spanned the acute and convalescent phases of COVID-19. The prospective study material was composed of cDNA or gDNA derived from T cells, B-cell-depleted T cells, or PBMCs. Deeply sampled blood TCRbeta repertoires from subjects exposed to, actively infected with, or recovered from COVID-19 were included in the dataset. The repertoires were released in a freely available public database intended as a resource for research on the immune response to SARS-CoV-2. Samples were obtained from the ongoing ImmuneRACE study (first 160 participants) and from 1,254 subjects provided by 6 global collaborators. Sample metadata almost always included a de-identified subject ID, COVID-19 status, age in years and sex. HLA class I and class II types, where available, came from metadata supplied by the sample provider rather than from assay-based typing.

The immunoSEQ Assay, a bias-controlled multiplex PCR, was used to amplify TCRbeta CDR3 regions from genomic DNA. Per the source publication's procedure: Within the assay, amplification of reference gene primers was used to estimate how many nucleated cells each sample contained. Sequence reads were collapsed and filtered to measure the absolute abundance of every unique TCRbeta CDR3 rearrangement. For each sample, productive Simpson clonality was calculated as the square root of Simpson's diversity index over productive rearrangements. Entries here come from immuneACCESS through TCRdb and include only in-frame sequences with V and J called. Some clones fail to appear in such tables; in the studies checked, an unresolved V gene covers under half of the shortfall, and the cause of the remainder is unknown. The V and J calls and the clone size are those of that table, but D and trimming were determined from the DNA. In this sample the table shows around 300,000 clones, 90% to 95% of which occur a single time. Over 2% of the sample rests with the top ten.

As concerns this clone: Its antigen is not yet known. Base-call qualities are not available, and no considerably larger clone is one nucleotide away.

Overall study results and their limits: Clinical and demographic metadata were provided uncurated, with the amount varying by source and participant.

One collaborating source in Seattle enrolled patients while the patients were actively infected and followed the patients over time throughout the course of disease. Collaborating institutions collected whole blood in K2EDTA tubes following their own protocols. Collaborator samples were shipped for TCRbeta analysis as frozen whole blood, isolated PBMCs, or DNA extracted from either sample type. Unmatched junction bases come to 6, with V trimmed by 5 bases and J by 4 bases. CDR1 and CDR2 were assigned from the germline V gene as SGHAT and FQNNGV. The CDR3 holds 15 amino acids from the cysteine to the phenylalanine. The sequence is cut down to CDR3 DNA, 45 bases in frame from base 1.

The TCR comes from a woman aged 25 to 39 with COVID-19, enrolled during active disease. Sequences were obtained from peripheral blood. The sequence joins TRBV11-2 to TRBJ1-1; TRBD1 matches 11 bases in the middle. The nucleotide sequence reads as follows: TGTGCCAGCAGCCTGGACAGGGGGCGGGTCACTGAAGCTTTCTTT. Its translation is CASSLDRGRVTEAFF.